Below, one T cell receptor beta chain is given with its context. The antigen is not known. The CDR3 contains 14 residues. The germline CDR1 and CDR2 sequences are MDHEN and SYDVKM. V was trimmed by 6 bases and J by 4 bases, leaving 15 bases between them. These data are taken from a study of T cell responses to AZD1222 COVID-19 vaccine. Study results and caveats: Clonal diversity may have been underestimated in mostly white British donors.

Measured with immunoSEQ multiplex PCR; TCRdb has only the in-frame clones, and not every one. The table includes approximately 210,000 clones, roughly nine tenths detected once. The chain carries TRBV28 and TRBJ1-2; D is possibly TRBD1 (5 bases). The material was peripheral blood, obtained 28 days after the second AZD1222 dose. This TCR derives from an adult who received the AZD1222 COVID-19 vaccine. The CDR3: CASRRPGPLYGYTF. The CDR3 DNA reads TGTGCCAGCAGACGCCCGGGACCGCTCTATGGCTACACCTTC.